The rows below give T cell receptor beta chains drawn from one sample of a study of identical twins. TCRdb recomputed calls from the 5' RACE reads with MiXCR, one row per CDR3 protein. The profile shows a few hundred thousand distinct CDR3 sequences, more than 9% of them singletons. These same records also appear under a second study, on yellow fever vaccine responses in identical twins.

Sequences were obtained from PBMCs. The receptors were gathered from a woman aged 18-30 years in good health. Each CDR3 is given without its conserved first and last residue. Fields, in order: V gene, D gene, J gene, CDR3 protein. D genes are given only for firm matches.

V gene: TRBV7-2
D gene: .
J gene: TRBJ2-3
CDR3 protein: ASSLGRTSSDTQY

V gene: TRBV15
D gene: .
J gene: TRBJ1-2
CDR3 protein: ATSPRGSANYGYT

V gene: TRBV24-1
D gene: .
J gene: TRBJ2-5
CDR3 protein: ATSDLRSGAETQY

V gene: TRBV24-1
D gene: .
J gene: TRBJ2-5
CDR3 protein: ATSQDETQY

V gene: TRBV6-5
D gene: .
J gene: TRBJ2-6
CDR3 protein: ASSYQGVGGANVLT

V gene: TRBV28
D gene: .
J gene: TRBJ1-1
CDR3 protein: ASSFSIFTEAF

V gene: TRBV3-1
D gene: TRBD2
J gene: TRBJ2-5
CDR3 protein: ASSQGTRQETQY

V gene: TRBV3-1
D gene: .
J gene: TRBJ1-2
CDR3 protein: ASSRQQVGDGYT

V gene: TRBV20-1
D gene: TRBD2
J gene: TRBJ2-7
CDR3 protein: SARAVTSGSYEQY

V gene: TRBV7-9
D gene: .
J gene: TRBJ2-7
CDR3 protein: ASHSFSSYEQY

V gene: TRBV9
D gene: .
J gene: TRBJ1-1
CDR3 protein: ASSVGDSNTEAF

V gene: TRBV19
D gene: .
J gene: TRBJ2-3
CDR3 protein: ASSPRRGDTQY

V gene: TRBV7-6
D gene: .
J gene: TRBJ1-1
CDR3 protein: ASSPGTAMNTEAF

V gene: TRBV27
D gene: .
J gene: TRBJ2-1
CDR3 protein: ASSPLQFPYNEQF

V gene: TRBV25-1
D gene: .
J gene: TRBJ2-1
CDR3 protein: ASSEWGGIRF

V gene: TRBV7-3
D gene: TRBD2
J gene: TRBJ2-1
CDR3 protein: ASSLEGGGGALNEQF

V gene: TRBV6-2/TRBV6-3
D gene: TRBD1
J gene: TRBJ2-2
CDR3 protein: ASTIDPGGTGELF

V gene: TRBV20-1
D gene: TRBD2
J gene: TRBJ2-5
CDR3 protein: CARDISGRALETQY

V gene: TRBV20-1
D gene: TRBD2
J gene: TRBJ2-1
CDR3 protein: SASPGLAYNEQF

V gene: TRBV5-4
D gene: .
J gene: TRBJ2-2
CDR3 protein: ARSPGHSNTGELF

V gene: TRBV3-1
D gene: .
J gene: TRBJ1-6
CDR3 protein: ASSRGQVPLH

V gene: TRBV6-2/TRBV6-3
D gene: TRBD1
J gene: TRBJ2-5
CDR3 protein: ASSTGTEQETQY

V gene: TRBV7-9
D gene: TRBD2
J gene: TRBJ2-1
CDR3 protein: ASSLVQRGNNEQF

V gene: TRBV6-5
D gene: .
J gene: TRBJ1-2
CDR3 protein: ASSSSTGIYGYT

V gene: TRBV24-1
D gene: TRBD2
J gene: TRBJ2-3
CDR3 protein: ATSDRGGRGADTQY

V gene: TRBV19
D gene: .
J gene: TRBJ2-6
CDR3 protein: ASNNPPGSGANVLT

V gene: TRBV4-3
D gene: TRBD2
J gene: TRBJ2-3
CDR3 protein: ASSQDLAGVTDTQY

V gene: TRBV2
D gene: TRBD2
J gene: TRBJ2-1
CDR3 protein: ASRETSGSHNEQF

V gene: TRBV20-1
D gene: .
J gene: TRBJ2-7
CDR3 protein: SAWTDSDEQY

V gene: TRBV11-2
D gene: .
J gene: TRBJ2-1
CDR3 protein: ASSSRLARGHYNEQF

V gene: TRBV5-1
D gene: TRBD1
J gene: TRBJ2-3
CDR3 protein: ASSLLGDRTSGPYSTDTQY

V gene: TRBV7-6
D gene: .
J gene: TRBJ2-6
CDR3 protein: ASSLGDSAPGANVLT

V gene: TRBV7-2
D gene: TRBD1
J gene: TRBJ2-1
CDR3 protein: ASSPDRGRDNEQF

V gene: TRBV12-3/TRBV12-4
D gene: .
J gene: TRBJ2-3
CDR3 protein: ASSRLPGEDTQY

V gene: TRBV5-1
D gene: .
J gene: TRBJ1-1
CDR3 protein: ASSSSGPRGTEAF

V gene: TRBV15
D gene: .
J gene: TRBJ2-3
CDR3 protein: ATSRIPTDTQY

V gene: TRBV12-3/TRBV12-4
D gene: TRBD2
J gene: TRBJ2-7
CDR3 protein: ASSGTSGSSGEQY

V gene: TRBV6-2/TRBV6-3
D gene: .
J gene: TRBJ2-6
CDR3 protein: ASSPPLVGFGANVLT

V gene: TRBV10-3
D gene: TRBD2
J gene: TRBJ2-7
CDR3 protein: AISELNPGLAHSYEQY

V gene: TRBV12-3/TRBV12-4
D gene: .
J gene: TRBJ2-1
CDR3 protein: ASSLPVLSYNEQF

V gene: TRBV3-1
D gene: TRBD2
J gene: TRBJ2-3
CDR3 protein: ASSQVGPGGTDTQY

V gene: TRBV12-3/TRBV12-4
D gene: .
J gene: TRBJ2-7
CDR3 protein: ASSFGGDYEQY

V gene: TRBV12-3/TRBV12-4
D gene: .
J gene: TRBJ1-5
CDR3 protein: ASSFGQIGQPQH

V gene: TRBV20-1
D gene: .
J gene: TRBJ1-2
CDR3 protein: SALGLSSWGYT

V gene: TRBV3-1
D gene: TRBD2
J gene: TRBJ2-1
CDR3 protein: ASSQGLVPEQF

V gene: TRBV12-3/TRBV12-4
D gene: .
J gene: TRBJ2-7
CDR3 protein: ASSVTTAHEQY